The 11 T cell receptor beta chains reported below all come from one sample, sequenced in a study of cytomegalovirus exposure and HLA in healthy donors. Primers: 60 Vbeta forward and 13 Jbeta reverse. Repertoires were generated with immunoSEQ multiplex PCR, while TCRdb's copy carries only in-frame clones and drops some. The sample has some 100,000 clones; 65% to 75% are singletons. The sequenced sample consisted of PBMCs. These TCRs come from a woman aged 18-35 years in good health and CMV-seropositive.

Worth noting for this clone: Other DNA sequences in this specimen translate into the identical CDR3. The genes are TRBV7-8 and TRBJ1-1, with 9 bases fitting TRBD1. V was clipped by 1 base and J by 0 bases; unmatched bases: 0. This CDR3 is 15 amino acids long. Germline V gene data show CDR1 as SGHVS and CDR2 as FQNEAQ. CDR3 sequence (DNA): TGTGCCAGCAGCTTAGGGACAGGGGTGAACACTGAAGCTTTCTTT. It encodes CASSLGTGVNTEAFF. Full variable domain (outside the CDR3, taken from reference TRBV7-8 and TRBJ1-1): GAGVSQSPRYKVAKRGQDVALRCDPISGHVSLFWYQQALGQGPEFLTYFQNEAQLDKSGLPSDRFFAERPEGSVSTLKIQRTQQEDSAVYLCASSLGTGVNTEAFFGQGTRLTVV.

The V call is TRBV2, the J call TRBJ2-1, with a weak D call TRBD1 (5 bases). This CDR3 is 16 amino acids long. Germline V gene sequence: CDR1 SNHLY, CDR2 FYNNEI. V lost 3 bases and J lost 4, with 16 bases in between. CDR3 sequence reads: CASSDFTWQGYNEQFF. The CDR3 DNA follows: TGTGCCAGCAGTGATTTTACGTGGCAGGGATACAATGAGCAGTTCTTC.

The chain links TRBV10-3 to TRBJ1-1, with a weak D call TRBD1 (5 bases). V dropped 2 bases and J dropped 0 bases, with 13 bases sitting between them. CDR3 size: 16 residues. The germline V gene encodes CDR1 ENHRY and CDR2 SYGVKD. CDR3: CAISELVGGVNTEAFF. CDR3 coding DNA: TGTGCCATCAGTGAGCTGGTCGGGGGGGTGAACACTGAAGCTTTCTTT.

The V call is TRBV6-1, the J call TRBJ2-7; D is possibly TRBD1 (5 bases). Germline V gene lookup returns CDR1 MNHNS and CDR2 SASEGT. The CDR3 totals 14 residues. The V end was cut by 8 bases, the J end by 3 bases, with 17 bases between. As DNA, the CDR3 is TGTGCCAGCCAGGGATTCGGTGCAAGCTACGAGCAGTACTTC. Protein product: CASQGFGASYEQYF.

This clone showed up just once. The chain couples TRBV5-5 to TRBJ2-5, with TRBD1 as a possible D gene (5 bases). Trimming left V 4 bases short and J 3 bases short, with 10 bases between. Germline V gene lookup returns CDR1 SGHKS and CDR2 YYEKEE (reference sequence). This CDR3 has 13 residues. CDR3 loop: CASSPPREETQYF. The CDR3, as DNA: TGTGCCAGCAGCCCACCCAGGGAAGAGACCCAGTACTTC.

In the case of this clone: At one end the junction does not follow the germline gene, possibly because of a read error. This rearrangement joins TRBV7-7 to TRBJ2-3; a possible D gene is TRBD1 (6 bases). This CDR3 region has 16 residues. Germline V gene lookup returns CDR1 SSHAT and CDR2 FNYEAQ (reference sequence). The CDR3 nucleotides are TGTGCTAGCAGCTTAGGGGCCGACAGGTCCACAGATACGCAGTATTTT. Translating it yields CASSLGADRSTDTQYF.

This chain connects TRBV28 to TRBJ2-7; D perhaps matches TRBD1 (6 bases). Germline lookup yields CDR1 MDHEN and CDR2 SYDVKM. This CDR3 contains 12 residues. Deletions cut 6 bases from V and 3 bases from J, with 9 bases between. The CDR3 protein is CASRIRGYEQYF. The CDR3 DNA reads TGTGCCAGCAGGATCAGGGGCTACGAGCAGTACTTC.

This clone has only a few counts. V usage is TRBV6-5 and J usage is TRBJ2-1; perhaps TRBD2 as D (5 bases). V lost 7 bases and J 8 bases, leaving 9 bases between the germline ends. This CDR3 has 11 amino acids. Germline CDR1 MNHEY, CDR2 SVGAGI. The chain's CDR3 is CASTSRDEQFF. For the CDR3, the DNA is TGTGCCAGCACCTCGCGGGATGAGCAGTTCTTC.

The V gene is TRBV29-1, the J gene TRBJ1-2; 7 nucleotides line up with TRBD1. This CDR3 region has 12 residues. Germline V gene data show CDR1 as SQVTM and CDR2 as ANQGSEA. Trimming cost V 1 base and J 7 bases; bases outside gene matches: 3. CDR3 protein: CSVEGAGGGYTF. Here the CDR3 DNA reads TGCAGCGTTGAAGGGGCAGGGGGTGGCTACACCTTC.

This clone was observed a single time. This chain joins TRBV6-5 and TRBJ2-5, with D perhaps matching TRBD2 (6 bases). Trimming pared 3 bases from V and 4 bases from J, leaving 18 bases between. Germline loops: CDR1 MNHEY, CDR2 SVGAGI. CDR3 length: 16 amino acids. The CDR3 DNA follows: TGTGCCAGCAGTTATCATGGTGCGGCGGGGTCAGAGACCCAGTACTTC. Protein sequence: CASSYHGAAGSETQYF.

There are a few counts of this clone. The chain's CDR3 is CASSLAGIYGYTF. In DNA, the CDR3 is TGTGCCAGCAGCTTAGCTGGCATTTATGGCTACACCTTC. The chain couples TRBV11-2 to TRBJ1-2, with unresolved D. Germline CDR1 reads SGHAT; CDR2 reads FQNNGV. The length of the CDR3 is 13 residues. V gave up 1 base and J gave up 5 bases, with 8 bases separating them.